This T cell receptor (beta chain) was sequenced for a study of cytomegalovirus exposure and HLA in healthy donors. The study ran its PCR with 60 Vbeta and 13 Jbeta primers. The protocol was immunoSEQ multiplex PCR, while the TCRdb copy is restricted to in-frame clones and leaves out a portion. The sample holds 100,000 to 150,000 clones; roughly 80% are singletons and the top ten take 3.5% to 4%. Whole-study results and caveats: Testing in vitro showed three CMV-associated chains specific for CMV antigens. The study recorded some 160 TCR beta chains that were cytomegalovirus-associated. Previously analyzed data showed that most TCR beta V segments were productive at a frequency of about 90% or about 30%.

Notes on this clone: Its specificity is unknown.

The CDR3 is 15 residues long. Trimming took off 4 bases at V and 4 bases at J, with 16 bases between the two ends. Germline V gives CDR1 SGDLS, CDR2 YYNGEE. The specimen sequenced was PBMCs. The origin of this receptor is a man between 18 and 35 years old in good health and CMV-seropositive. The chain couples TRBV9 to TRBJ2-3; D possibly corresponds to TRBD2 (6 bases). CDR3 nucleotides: TGTGCCAGCAGCCCCCGGACTATTGGCCCAGATACGCAGTATTTT. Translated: CASSPRTIGPDTQYF.